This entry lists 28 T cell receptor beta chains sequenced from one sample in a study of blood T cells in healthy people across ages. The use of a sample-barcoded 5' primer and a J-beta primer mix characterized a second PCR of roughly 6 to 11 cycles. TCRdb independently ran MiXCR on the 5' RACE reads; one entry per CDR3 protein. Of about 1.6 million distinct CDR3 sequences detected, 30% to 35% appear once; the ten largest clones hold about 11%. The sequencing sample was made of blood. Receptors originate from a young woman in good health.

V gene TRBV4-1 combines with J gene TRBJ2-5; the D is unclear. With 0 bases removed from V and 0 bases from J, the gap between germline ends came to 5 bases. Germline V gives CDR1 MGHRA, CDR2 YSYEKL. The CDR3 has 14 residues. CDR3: CASSQEANQETQYF. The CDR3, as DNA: TGCGCCAGCAGCCAAGAGGCTAACCAAGAGACCCAGTACTTC.

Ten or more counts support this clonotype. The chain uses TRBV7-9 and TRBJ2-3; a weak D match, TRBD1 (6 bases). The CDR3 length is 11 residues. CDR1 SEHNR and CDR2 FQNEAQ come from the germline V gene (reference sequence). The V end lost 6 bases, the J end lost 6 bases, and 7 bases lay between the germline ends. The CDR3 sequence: CASRGADTQYF. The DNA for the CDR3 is TGTGCCAGCAGGGGGGCGGATACGCAGTATTTT.

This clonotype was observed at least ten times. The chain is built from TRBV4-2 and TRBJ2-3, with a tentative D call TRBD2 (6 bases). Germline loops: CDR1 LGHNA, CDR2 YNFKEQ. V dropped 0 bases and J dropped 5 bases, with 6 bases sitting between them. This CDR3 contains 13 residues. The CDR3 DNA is TGTGCCAGCAGCCAAGATAGCGGAGATACGCAGTATTTT. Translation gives CASSQDSGDTQYF.

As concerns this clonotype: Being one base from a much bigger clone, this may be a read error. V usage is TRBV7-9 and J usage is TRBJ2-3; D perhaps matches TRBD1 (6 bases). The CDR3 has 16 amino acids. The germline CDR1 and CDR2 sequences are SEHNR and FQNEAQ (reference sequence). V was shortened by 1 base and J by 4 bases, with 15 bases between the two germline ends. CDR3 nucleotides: TGTGCCAGCAGCTTAGTGTCAGGGGCTATCTCAGATACGCAGTATTTT. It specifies CASSLVSGAISDTQYF.

CDR3 nucleotide sequence: TGTGCCAGCAGCGGTACAGCGGGGGGCACCCTCTCCTACAATGAGCAGTTCTTC. The encoded protein is CASSGTAGGTLSYNEQFF. V is TRBV13 and J is TRBJ2-1, with TRBD2 matching over 9 bases. V was pared by 5 bases and J by 0 bases, with 11 bases of the junction left unmatched. The CDR3 is 18 amino acids. Germline loops: CDR1 PRHDT, CDR2 FYEKMQ (reference sequence).

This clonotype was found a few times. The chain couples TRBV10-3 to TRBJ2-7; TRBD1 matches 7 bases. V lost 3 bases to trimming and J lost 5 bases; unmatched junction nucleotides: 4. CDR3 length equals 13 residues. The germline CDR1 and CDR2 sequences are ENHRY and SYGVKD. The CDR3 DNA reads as TGTGCCATCAGTGAACTACAGGGGAACGAGCAGTACTTC. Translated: CAISELQGNEQYF.

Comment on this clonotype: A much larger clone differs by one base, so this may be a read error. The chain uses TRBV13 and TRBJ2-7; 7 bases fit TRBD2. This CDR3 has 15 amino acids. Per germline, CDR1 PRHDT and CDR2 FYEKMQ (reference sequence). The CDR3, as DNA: TGTGCCTGCAGCCCCAGTTGGGGAGGGAGCAACGAGCAGTACTTC. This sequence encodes CACSPSWGGSNEQYF.

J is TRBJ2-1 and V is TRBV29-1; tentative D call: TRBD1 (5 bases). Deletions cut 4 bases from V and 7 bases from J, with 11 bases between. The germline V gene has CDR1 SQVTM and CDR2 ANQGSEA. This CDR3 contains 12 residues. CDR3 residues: CSVGGLGNEQFF. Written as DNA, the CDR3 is TGCAGCGTTGGGGGCCTAGGGAATGAGCAGTTCTTC.

CDR3 residues: CSAKLYGQVGRETQYF. CDR3 nucleotide sequence: TGCAGTGCCAAACTCTATGGACAGGTCGGGCGAGAGACCCAGTACTTC. The rearrangement uses TRBV20-1 and TRBJ2-5; 7 positions agree with TRBD1. The CDR3 spans 16 residues. V shed 6 bases and J 4 bases; nucleotides not matched to a gene: 17. Germline assignment: CDR1 DFQATT and CDR2 SNEGSKA (reference sequence).

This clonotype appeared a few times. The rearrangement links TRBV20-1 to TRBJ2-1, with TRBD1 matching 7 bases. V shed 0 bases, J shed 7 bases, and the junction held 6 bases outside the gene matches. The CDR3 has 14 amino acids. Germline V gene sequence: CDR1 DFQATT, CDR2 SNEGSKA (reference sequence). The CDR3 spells CSARDVGQSNEQFF. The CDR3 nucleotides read TGCAGTGCTAGAGATGTGGGACAGTCAAATGAGCAGTTCTTC.

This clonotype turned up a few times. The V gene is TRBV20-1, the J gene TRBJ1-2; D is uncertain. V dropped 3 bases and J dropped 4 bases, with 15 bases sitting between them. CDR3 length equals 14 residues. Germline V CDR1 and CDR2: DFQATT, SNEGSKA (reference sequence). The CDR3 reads CSASPWQLTYGYTF. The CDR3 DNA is TGCAGTGCTAGCCCCTGGCAGCTTACCTATGGCTACACCTTC.

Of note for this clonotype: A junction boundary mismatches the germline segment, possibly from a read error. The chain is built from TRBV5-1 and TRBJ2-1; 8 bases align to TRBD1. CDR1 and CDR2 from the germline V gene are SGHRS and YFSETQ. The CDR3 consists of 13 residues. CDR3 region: CASGLTGVNEQFF. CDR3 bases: TGCGCCAGCGGCTTGACAGGGGTGAATGAGCAGTTCTTC.

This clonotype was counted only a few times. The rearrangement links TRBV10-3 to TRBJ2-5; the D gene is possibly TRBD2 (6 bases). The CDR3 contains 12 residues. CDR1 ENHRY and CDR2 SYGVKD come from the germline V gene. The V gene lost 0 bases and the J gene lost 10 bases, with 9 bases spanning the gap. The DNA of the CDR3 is TGTGCCATCAGTGAGTCGGGAGGTCACCAGTACTTC. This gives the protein CAISESGGHQYF.

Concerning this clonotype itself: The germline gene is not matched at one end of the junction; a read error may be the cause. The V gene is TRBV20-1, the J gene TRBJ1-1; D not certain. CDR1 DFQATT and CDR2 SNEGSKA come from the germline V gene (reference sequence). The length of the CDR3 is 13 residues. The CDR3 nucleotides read TGCAGTGCCAGTACCAGACTGAACACCGAAGCTTTCTTT. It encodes CSASTRLNTEAFF.

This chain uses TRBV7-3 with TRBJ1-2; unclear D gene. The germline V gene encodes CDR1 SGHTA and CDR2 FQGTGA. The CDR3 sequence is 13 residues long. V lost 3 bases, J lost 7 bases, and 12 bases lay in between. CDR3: CASSFELVLGYTF. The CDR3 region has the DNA TGTGCCAGCAGCTTCGAATTGGTCCTTGGCTACACCTTC.

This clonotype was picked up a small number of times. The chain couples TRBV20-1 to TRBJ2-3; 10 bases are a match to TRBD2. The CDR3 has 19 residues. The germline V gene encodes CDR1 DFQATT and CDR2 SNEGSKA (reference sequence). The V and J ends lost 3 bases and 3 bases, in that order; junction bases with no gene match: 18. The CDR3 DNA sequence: TGCAGTGCTAGGGCGACAGGGCGAATTAGCGGGGGGTCTACAGATACGCAGTATTTT. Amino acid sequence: CSARATGRISGGSTDTQYF.

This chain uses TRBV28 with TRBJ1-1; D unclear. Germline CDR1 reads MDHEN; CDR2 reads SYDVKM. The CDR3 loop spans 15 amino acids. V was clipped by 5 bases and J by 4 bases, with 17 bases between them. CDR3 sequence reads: CASSPRRLRGTEAFF. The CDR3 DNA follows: TGTGCCAGCAGTCCTCGACGGCTGCGGGGCACTGAAGCTTTCTTT.

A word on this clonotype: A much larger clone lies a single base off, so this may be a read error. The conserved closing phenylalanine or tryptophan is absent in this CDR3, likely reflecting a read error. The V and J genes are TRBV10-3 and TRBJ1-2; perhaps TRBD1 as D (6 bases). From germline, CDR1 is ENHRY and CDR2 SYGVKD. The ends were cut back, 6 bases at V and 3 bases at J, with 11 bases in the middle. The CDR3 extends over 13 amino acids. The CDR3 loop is CAIRLQGDYGYTC. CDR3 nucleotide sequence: TGTGCCATCAGACTACAGGGTGACTATGGCTACACCTGC.

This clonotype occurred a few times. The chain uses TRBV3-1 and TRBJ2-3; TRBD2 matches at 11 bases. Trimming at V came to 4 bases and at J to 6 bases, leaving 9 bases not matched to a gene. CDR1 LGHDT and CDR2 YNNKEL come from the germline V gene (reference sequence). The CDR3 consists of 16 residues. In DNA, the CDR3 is TGTGCCAGCAGCCGCCTACTAGCGGGGGCTATGGATACGCAGTATTTT. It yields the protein CASSRLLAGAMDTQYF.

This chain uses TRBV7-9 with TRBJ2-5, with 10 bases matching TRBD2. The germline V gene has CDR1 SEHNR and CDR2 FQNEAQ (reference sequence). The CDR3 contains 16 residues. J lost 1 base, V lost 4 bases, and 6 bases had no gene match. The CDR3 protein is CASSSGLADSQETQYF. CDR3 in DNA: TGTGCCAGCAGCTCCGGACTAGCGGATAGCCAAGAGACCCAGTACTTC.

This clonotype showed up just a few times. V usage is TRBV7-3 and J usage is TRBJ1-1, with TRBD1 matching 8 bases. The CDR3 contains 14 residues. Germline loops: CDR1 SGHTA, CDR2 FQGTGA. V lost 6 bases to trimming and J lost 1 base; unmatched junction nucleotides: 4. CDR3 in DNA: TGTGCCAGCAGACCGACAGGGGAGAACACTGAAGCTTTCTTT. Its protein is CASRPTGENTEAFF.

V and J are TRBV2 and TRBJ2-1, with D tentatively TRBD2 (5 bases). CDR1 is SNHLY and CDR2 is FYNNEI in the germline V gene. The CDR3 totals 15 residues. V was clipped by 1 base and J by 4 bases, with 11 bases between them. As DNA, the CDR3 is TGTGCCAGCAGTGAAGATTTAGCGTCATACAATGAGCAGTTCTTC. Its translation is CASSEDLASYNEQFF.

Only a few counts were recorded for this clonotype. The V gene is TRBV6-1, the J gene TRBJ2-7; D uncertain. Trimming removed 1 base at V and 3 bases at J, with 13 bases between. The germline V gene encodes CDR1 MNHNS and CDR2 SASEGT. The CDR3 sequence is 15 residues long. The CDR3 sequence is CASSEVIPGIYEQYF. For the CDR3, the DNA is TGTGCCAGCAGTGAAGTTATACCGGGCATCTACGAGCAGTACTTC.

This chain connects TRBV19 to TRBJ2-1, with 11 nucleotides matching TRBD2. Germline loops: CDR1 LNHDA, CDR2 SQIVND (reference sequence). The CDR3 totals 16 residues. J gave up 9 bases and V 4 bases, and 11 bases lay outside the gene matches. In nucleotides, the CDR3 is TGTGCCAGTAGTACGTTAGCGGGGGGGCCTAGTAGTGAGCAGTTCTTC. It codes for CASSTLAGGPSSEQFF.

The CDR3 region has the DNA TGCGCCAGCAGCTTGTCTGAAGGCGGCCCGCAGTATTTT. This gives the protein CASSLSEGGPQYF. This rearrangement joins TRBV5-1 to TRBJ2-3; D not certain. The CDR3 extends over 13 amino acids. The V gene lost 1 base and the J gene lost 10 bases, with 13 bases spanning the gap. Germline V lookup: CDR1 SGHRS, CDR2 YFSETQ.

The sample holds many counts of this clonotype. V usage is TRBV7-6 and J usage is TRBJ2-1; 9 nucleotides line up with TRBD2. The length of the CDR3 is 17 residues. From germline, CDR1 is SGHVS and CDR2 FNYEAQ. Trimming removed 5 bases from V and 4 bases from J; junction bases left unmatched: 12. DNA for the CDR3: TGTGCCAGCAGCATATCCGTTAGCGGGAGTCCGTACAATGAGCAGTTCTTC. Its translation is CASSISVSGSPYNEQFF.

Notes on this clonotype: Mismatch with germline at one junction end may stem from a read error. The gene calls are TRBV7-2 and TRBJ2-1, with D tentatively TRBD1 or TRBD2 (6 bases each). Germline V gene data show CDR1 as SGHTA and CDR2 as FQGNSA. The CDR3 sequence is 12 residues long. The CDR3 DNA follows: TGTGCCAGCAGCTCCAGGGGAGGAGAGCGGTTCTTC. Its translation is CASSSRGGERFF.

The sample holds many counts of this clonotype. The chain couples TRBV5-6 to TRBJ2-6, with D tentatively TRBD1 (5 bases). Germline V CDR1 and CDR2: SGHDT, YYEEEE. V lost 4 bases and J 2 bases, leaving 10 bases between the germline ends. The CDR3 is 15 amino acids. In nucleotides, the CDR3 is TGTGCCAGCAGCGCCAGGGCGACTGGGGCCAACGTCCTGACTTTC. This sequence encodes CASSARATGANVLTF.